The 18 T cell receptor beta chains presented below share a single source sample, sequenced in a study of T-cell reconstitution after alpha-beta-depleted transplantation in children. Library preparation (for TCRbeta) was performed with unique molecular identifiers. TCRdb reprocessed the PCR reads with MiXCR, giving one entry per CDR3 protein. This table holds about 500,000 distinct CDR3 sequences, roughly 10% found once. The sequencing here drew on PBMCs, mostly from graft donor cells, taken 180 days after TCRalphabeta/CD19-depleted stem cell transplant. These receptors were collected from a female patient between 2 and 10 years old who had a stem cell transplant for aplastic anemia, so the T cells may come from the graft donor.

This clonotype has at least ten counts. V and J are TRBV9 and TRBJ1-4; TRBD1 aligns across 8 bases. The CDR3 length is 15 residues. V shed 3 bases and J 8 bases; nucleotides not matched to a gene: 9. Germline CDR1 is SGDLS and CDR2 is YYNGEE. CDR3 region: CASSERTGRNEKLFF. As DNA, the CDR3 is TGTGCCAGCAGCGAGAGGACAGGGCGGAACGAAAAACTGTTTTTT.

This clonotype was seen more than once but under ten times. The chain links TRBV7-6 to TRBJ2-3; D gene ambiguous. Germline lookup yields CDR1 SGHVS and CDR2 FNYEAQ. Trimming shortened V by 5 bases and J by 6 bases, and 9 bases separated the two germline ends. This CDR3 region has 12 residues. The CDR3 here is CASSPHGDTQYF. For the CDR3, the DNA is TGTGCCAGCAGCCCCCATGGGGATACGCAGTATTTT.

Only a few counts were recorded for this clonotype. The chain combines TRBV18 with TRBJ1-2; no clear D gene. CDR1 is KGHSH and CDR2 is LQKENI in the germline V gene. This CDR3 is built from 14 residues. The germline V and J ends were trimmed by 0 bases and 10 bases, with 15 bases remaining between them. This CDR3 is CASSPPGSRIVYTF. The CDR3 coding sequence is TGTGCCAGCTCACCACCGGGTTCCCGTATTGTCTACACCTTC.

This clonotype was seen only a few times. This chain uses TRBV29-1 with TRBJ2-5; either TRBD1 or TRBD2 may fit D (5 bases each). This CDR3 region has 12 residues. Germline V gene data show CDR1 as SQVTM and CDR2 as ANQGSEA. V dropped 7 bases and J dropped 5 bases, with 14 bases sitting between them. CDR3 residues: CSDRDPGETQYF. The DNA for the CDR3 is TGCAGCGACCGGGACCCCGGGGAGACCCAGTACTTC.

The chain employs TRBV18 and TRBJ2-3, with a weak D call TRBD1 (6 bases). Trimming took off 3 bases at V and 0 bases at J, with 16 bases between the two ends. CDR1 and CDR2 (germline): KGHSH, LQKENI. The CDR3 is 17 residues long. CDR3 nucleotide sequence: TGTGCCAGCTCACCGACAGGAGCGCTACCTAGCACAGATACGCAGTATTTT. Translating gives CASSPTGALPSTDTQYF.

V and J are TRBV7-7 and TRBJ2-1; no firm D call. Per the germline V gene, CDR1 is SSHAT and CDR2 is FNYEAQ (reference sequence). V lost 1 base and J lost 9, with 13 bases in between. The CDR3 totals 14 residues. CDR3 DNA: TGTGCCAGCAGCTTAGAAGCTTCCTCGGCTGAGCAGTTCTTC. It translates to CASSLEASSAEQFF.

This clonotype showed up just a few times. The V gene is TRBV7-2, the J gene TRBJ2-1, with D perhaps TRBD2 (5 bases). The V gene's germline CDR1 is SGHTA and CDR2 FQGNSA. This CDR3 is 17 amino acids long. Trimming pared 0 bases from V and 12 bases from J, leaving 24 bases between. The CDR3 sequence is CASSLASGIAPIGRQFF. CDR3 nucleotide sequence: TGTGCCAGCAGCTTAGCGTCCGGGATAGCCCCCATAGGTCGGCAGTTCTTC. Full variable domain (missing parts from reference TRBV7-2 and TRBJ2-1): GAGVSQSPSNKVTEKGKDVELRCDPISGHTALYWYRQSLGQGLEFLIYFQGNSAPDKSGLPSDRFSAERTGGSVSTLTIQRTQQEDSAVYLCASSLASGIAPIGRQFFGPGTRLTVL.

The chain carries TRBV28 and TRBJ2-3; 13 nucleotides align to TRBD2. The J segment lost 1 base and the V segment lost 6 bases, leaving 4 bases of the junction unmatched. Germline V lookup: CDR1 MDHEN, CDR2 SYDVKM. CDR3 length: 16 residues. The CDR3 sequence: CASRTSGRAGTDTQYF. Here the CDR3 DNA reads TGTGCCAGCAGAACTAGCGGGAGGGCCGGCACAGATACGCAGTATTTT.

This clonotype was counted many times. V usage is TRBV11-3 and J usage is TRBJ2-7; weak D call: TRBD1 (5 bases). The CDR3 is made up of 13 amino acids. V lost 2 bases and J lost 3, with 8 bases in between. Germline V gene data show CDR1 as SGHNT and CDR2 as YENEEA. CDR3 nucleotide sequence: TGTGCCAGCAGCTTACTTCAGGGCTACGAGCAGTACTTC. This sequence encodes CASSLLQGYEQYF.

The CDR3 DNA reads TGTGCCAGCAGCCTCGGGGCGGGAGTTTCGTACGAGCAGTACTTC. Protein: CASSLGAGVSYEQYF. The chain is built from TRBV6-1 and TRBJ2-7; 7 bases line up with TRBD2. The CDR3 spans 15 residues. V shed 6 bases, J shed 4 bases, and the junction held 12 bases outside the gene matches. Germline loops: CDR1 MNHNS, CDR2 SASEGT.

This rearrangement joins TRBV4-2 to TRBJ1-3; D is ambiguous. CDR1 is LGHNA and CDR2 is YNFKEQ in the germline V gene. The CDR3 is 12 residues long. V was pared by 0 bases and J by 6 bases, with 3 bases between. CDR3 sequence: CASSQEVNTIYF. CDR3 DNA: TGTGCCAGCAGCCAAGAAGTAAACACCATATATTTT.

This clonotype was observed a handful of times. The rearrangement links TRBV28 to TRBJ2-7, with TRBD2 matching 7 bases. Germline V CDR1 and CDR2: MDHEN, SYDVKM. The CDR3 is made up of 13 amino acids. With V trimmed by 5 bases and J by 5 bases, 6 bases remained unmatched. The CDR3 DNA follows: TGTGCCAGCAGTGGCTGGGGAGGGGACGAGCAGTACTTC. Encoded protein: CASSGWGGDEQYF.

This clonotype was observed a few times. The rearrangement joins TRBV7-9 to TRBJ1-2; a possible D gene is TRBD1 (5 bases). The CDR3 contains 13 residues. V was pared by 4 bases and J by 3 bases, with 9 bases between. The germline CDR1 and CDR2 sequences are SEHNR and FQNEAQ (reference sequence). CDR3 amino acids: CASSYGGDYGYTF. The CDR3 DNA sequence: TGTGCCAGCAGCTACGGGGGGGACTATGGCTACACCTTC.

A few counts support this clonotype. The chain carries TRBV10-3 and TRBJ1-4; 9 bases fit TRBD1. This CDR3 region has 15 residues. Germline loops: CDR1 ENHRY, CDR2 SYGVKD. V lost 6 bases, J lost 3 bases, and 5 bases stayed unmatched. Written as DNA, the CDR3 is TGTGCCATCAGCAGCTGGACAGGGGCTAATGAAAAACTGTTTTTT. It yields the protein CAISSWTGANEKLFF.

In this sample, this clonotype turned up a few times. V gene TRBV21-1 combines with J gene TRBJ2-7; the table's TRBD1 call for D was not verified on the DNA. TRBV21-1 constitutes a pseudogene. The CDR3 loop spans 19 amino acids. The CDR3 region has the DNA TGTGCCAGCAACTCCCGGGGAGGACAGGGTCTTCGAGCCGAATACGAGCAGTACGTC. As protein: CASNSRGGQGLRAEYEQYV.

In this sample, this clonotype turned up a few times. The chain links TRBV12-3 or TRBV12-4 to TRBJ2-7; the match to TRBD2 covers 11 bases. This CDR3 spans 15 amino acids. The J segment lost 3 bases and the V segment lost 5 bases, leaving 6 bases of the junction unmatched. DNA of the CDR3: TGTGCCAGCAGTCCTAGCGGGAGGACCCTCTACGAGCAGTACTTC. As protein: CASSPSGRTLYEQYF.

The J gene is TRBJ2-4, the V gene TRBV4-3; D ambiguous. CDR1 LGHNA and CDR2 YSLEER come from the germline V gene. V lost 0 bases and J 0 bases, leaving 9 bases between the germline ends. The CDR3 contains 16 residues. The CDR3 nucleotides read TGCGCCAGCAGCCAAGACAGCACCATAGCCAAAAACATTCAGTACTTC. It specifies CASSQDSTIAKNIQYF.

The J gene is TRBJ2-1, the V gene TRBV30; 7 nucleotides agree with TRBD2. The CDR3 consists of 14 residues. CDR1 is GTSNPN and CDR2 is SVGIG in the germline V gene (reference sequence). Trimming at V came to 4 bases and at J to 5 bases, leaving 8 bases not matched to a gene. The CDR3 spells CAWTGLAENNEQFF. CDR3 sequence (DNA): TGTGCCTGGACCGGGCTAGCGGAAAACAATGAGCAGTTCTTC.